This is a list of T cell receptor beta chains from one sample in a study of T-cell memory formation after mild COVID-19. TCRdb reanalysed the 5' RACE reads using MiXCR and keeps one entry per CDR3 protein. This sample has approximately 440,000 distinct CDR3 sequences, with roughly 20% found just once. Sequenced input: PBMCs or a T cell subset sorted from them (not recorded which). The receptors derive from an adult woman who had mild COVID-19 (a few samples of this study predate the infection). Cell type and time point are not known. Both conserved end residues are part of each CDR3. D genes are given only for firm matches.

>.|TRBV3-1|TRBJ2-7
CASSQGPSFYEQYF
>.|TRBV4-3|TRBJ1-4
CASSQARGEKLFF
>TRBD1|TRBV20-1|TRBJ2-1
CSAMGQGVGRGDNEQFF
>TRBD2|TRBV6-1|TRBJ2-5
CASSDSSGETQYF
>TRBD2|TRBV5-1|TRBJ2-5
CASSLEAGAQYF
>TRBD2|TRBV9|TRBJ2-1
CAGPDGSGRDTGPYNEQFF
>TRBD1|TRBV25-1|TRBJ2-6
CASSYRGSKGSGANVLTF
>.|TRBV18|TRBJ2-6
CASSSTSSGANVLTF
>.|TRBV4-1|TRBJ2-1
CASSIGTFNEQFF
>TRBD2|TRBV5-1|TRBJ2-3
CASSLKLAGATDTQYF
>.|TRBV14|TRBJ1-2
CASSQAGINYGYTF
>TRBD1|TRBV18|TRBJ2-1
CASSPPGQGALNEQFF
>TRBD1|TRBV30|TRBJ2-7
CAWSSPGTVSYEQYF
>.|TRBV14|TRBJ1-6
CASSQQEYSPLHF
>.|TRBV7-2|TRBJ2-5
CASTRPAGNQETQYF
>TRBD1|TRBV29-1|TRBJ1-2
CSVDSRDREPYGYTF
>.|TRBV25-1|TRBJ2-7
CASSESGGLRYEQYF
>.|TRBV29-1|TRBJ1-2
CSVEDLVTAHYGYTF
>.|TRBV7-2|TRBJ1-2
CASSFPPNYGYTF
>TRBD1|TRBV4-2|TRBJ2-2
CASSQAGDREVRELFF
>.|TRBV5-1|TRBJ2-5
CASSLGSSWAVHF
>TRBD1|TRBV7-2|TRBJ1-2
CASSLAGTASGGYTF
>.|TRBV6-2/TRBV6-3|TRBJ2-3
CASSYRELTDTQYF
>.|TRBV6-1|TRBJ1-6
CASSSPAAFVSPLHF
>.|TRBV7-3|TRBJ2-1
CASSLTRLDEQFF
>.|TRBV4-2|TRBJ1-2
CASSQDRGGGPYGYTF
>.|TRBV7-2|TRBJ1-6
CASSLVSRDGSSPLHF
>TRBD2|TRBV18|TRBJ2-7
CASSPLSGAGSYEQYF